This T cell receptor beta chain was recovered during a study of identical twins (dated by TCRdb to the mid-2010s). About the full investigation: TCR alpha and beta repertoires from monozygotic twins, unrelated adults of various ages and cord blood were deep-sequenced to test whether fetal clonotypes persist. To rule out contamination, the twin experiments were replicated at different times with different library preparation protocols. Results and caveats for the whole study, not just this receptor: In monozygotic twins, recombination models systematically underestimated out-of-frame TCR alpha sharing, but the models matched the sharing seen between unrelated individuals. Compared with coincidental sharing between unrelated individuals, an excess of low generation-probability sequences was observed among out-of-frame TCR alpha sequences shared between twins. Zero-insertion analyses could be partly confounded by invariant T cells such as MAIT and iNKT, although diverse VJ usage argued against such confounding for most clonotypes. Because the same donors could not be followed over many years, the conclusions relied on cross-sectional statistical analysis. Excess twin sharing in beta out-of-frame sequences was weaker because fewer shared sequences lowered the signal-to-noise ratio. Abundant cord blood beta clonotypes had fewer insertions, young adult naive repertoires showed a similar but weaker trend, and memory repertoires showed no such trend.

Library prep was done by 5' RACE. TCRdb names Illumina HiSeq 2000 as the instrument used. A universal primer binding site was introduced by template switching, and a unique molecular identifier was present in the final cDNA, enabling accurate counting of TCR cDNA molecules. Specific primers in the conserved constant-segment region were used to synthesize first-strand cDNA for the TCR alpha and beta chains. To control for contamination, every cDNA library was double barcoded, receiving both a SMART-Mk sample barcode and Illumina barcodes. TruSeq adapter sequences and Illumina sample barcodes were added in two successive PCR steps. TCR alpha and beta cDNA libraries were sequenced on the Illumina HiSeq platform with custom primers. Per the authors' processing: Unique molecular identifiers were extracted from raw reads with MiGEC, and CDR3 positions were determined with MiXCR. For each individual, recombination models were inferred using an EM algorithm with the repgenHMM and IGoR tools. The tcR package in R was used for shared clonotype analysis, with sharing normalized by the product of cloneset sizes. To study raw recombination free of thymic and clonal selection effects, out-of-frame nonproductive sequences were analyzed. TCRdb reran the public reads through fastp at Q25 and MiXCR, keeping productive beta chains. When rows share a CDR3 protein, they turn into one entry using the most common DNA and genes. These V and J calls originate from TCRdb's pipeline instead of the authors' own analysis. Across this sample there are fewer than 500,000 distinct CDR3 sequences, with 20% to 25% seen only once. Together, the top ten hold over 2.5% of the sample.

Inclusive of the bounding cysteine and phenylalanine, the CDR3 is 17 residues long. Only CDR3 DNA remains: 51 bases, in frame from the first base. CDR1 SGDLS and CDR2 YYNGEE are derived from the germline V gene. V ends up 0 bases short and J 7 bases short, with an unmatched junction base count of 9. Every donor was a healthy Caucasian. The twin cohort consisted of three pairs of female monozygotic twins, all aged roughly 18 to 29 years. Positive isolation kits from Invitrogen were used to isolate CD4+ and CD8+ T cell populations. This clonotype was recorded once. Its specific antigen is unknown. Base qualities are not recorded, but no much larger clone differs from it by a single base. These records were also assigned to another study, of T cells expressing NK-cell markers. That second publication adds: Three sorted T-cell subsets (CD3+CD56+NKG2C+, CD3+CD56+NKG2C- and CD3+CD56-NKG2C+) from 7 to 9 donors had their TCR beta-chain repertoires profiled. Among the eight sequenced donors, seven were HCMV-seropositive and one was HCMV-seronegative. To restrict sorting to alphabetaTCR-expressing T cells, an anti-gammadeltaTCR antibody was added in several experiments. In about 6 donors, the dominant CD3+CD56+NKG2C+ clonotypes were found to rank among the top 10 CD8+ clonotypes and to make up 1.0-7.0% of CD8+ T cells. Those dominant clonotypes were again the most abundant among CD3+CD56-NKG2C+ cells in a handful of donors, at about 25-60.1%. Whether the expanded NKG2C-expressing T cell clones were specific for HCMV antigens remained unclear. Randomly selected healthy volunteers, three men and five women, were used as the eight sequenced donors. HCMV serostatus was determined by detecting HCMV-specific IgG in serum with a commercial ELISA kit. Reads were demultiplexed and grouped by UMI with MIGEC, and clonotypes were assembled and quantified with MiTCR. To exclude erroneous sequences, any TCR cDNA sequence not supported by at least two reads was discarded. Downstream repertoire analysis used the tcR package, and clonotypes were matched across fractions by CDR3 nucleotide sequence plus V segment. VDJmatch was used to annotate antigen specificity against VDJdb, with one amino acid substitution in CDR3 allowed.

The TCR was taken from a woman aged 18-35 years in good health. The sequencing input was CD4+ T cells sorted from blood. The sequence links TRBV9 to TRBJ2-2, with 10 middle bases fitting TRBD2. The nucleotides are TGTGCCAGCAGCGTAGCGAGCGGGAGGGCCACGATCGGGGAGCTGTTTTTT. It codes for CASSVASGRATIGELFF. When the CDR3 is completed using the reference TRBV9 and TRBJ2-2 genes on either side, the full variable domain is DSGVTQTPKHLITATGQRVTLRCSPRSGDLSVYWYQQSLDQGLQFLIQYYNGEERAKGNILERFSAQQFPDLHSELNLSSLELGDSALYFCASSVASGRATIGELFFGEGSRLTVL.